This T cell receptor beta chain derives from a study of blood T cells in healthy people across ages. A second PCR of about 6 to 12 cycles used a sample-barcoded 5' primer and a J-beta primer mix. No fewer than 2.5 million CDR3-containing paired-end reads came from each sample. TCRdb re-derived calls from the 5' RACE reads in MiXCR, one entry per CDR3 protein. The repertoire holds roughly 930,000 distinct CDR3 sequences, with around 46% as singletons. Researchers collected about 9.7 milliliters of peripheral blood from every single donor. CDR1 and CDR2 from the germline V gene are DFQATT and SNEGSKA (reference sequence). V was cut by 6 bases and J by 3 bases, with 17 bases left in between. The CDR3 consists of 14 residues. This clonotype has at least ten counts.

This clonotype was sampled from a man aged 30-40 years in good health. The rearrangement joins TRBV20-1 to TRBJ1-2; no reliable D call. The sample comprised blood. CDR3 sequence reads: CSASLSTGDYGYTF. Written as DNA, the CDR3 is TGCAGTGCCTCCCTTTCGACGGGTGACTATGGCTACACCTTC.